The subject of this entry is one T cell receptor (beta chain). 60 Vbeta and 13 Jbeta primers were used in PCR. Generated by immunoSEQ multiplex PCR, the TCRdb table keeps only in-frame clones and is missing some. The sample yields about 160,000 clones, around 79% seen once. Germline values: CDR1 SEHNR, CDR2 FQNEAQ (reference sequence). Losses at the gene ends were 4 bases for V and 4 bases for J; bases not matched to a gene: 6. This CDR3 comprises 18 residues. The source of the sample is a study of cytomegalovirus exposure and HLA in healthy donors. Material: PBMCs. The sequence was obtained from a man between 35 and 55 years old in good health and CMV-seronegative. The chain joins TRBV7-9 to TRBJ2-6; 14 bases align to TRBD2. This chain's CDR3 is CASSSGTSGSSGANVLTF. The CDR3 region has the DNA TGTGCCAGCAGCTCCGGGACTAGCGGGAGTTCGGGGGCCAACGTCCTGACTTTC.